These 23 T cell receptor beta chains were sequenced from one sample in a study of T cells in women clearing cervical HPV infection. Sequencing used immunoSEQ multiplex PCR; TCRdb keeps in-frame clones, though not all of them. This sample contains about 30,000 clones. The source material was blood buffy coat. These receptors all come from a woman between 18 and 70 years old with a cervical HPV16 infection that either progressed to CIN3+ or cleared (not recorded which).

The sequenced part of the CDR3 DNA is TGCAGTGCTCCCTTCCTAATAAATGAG. It encodes CSAPFLINE. The full CDR3 protein reads CSAPFLINEQFF. J is TRBJ2-1 and V is TRBV20-1; D is ambiguous. The read is 3 residues too short to cover the CDR3 end, so that end is filled in from the germline J gene. This CDR3 comprises 12 residues. V lost 5 bases to trimming and J lost 7 bases, with 12 bases between them. Germline values: CDR1 DFQATT, CDR2 SNEGSKA (reference sequence).

A remark on this clone: The read falls 3 residues short of the CDR3 end, and the missing part is taken from the germline J gene. The chain has TRBV2 and TRBJ2-3, with D possibly being TRBD1 (5 bases). V was shortened by 10 bases and J by 2 bases, with 16 bases between the two germline ends. Germline CDR1 reads SNHLY; CDR2 reads FYNNEI. CDR3 length equals 14 residues. The part of the CDR3 DNA that was read is TGTGCCATCACCAGGGTTAGAGCCACAGATACG. This sequence encodes CAITRVRATDT. The complete CDR3 sequence is CAITRVRATDTQYF.

Comment on this clone: Read coverage stops 3 residues before the CDR3 terminus; the germline J gene supplies the remainder. The chain links TRBV20-1 to TRBJ2-1, with unresolved D. The V gene's germline CDR1 is DFQATT and CDR2 SNEGSKA (reference sequence). Trimming took off 1 base at V and 0 bases at J, with 10 bases between the two ends. There are 15 residues in the CDR3. The CDR3 reads CSARGRGSSYNEQFF. The CDR3 bases that were read are TGCAGTGCTAGAGGGCGCGGATCCTCCTACAATGAG.

As for this clone: The CDR3 end is not reached by the read, which stops 3 residues before it; the germline J gene fills it in. The V gene is TRBV2, the J gene TRBJ2-5; TRBD2 aligns across 11 bases. This CDR3 is built from 14 residues. CDR1 and CDR2 from the germline V gene are SNHLY and FYNNEI. V gave up 8 bases and J gave up 5 bases; unmatched junction bases: 7. The sequenced CDR3 bases are TGTGCCAGCGCGACTAGCGGGGTGGGGGAGACC. Amino acids: CASATSGVGET. In full, the CDR3 reads CASATSGVGETQYF.

Concerning this clone: The observed sequence ends 3 residues before the CDR3 terminus, with the missing tail filled in from the germline J gene. The chain uses TRBV2 and TRBJ2-7; a weak D match, TRBD2 (5 bases). The CDR3 is 18 amino acids. Trimming stripped 4 bases from V and 5 bases from J, with 27 bases between. CDR1 and CDR2 from the germline V gene are SNHLY and FYNNEI. The CDR3 loop is CASSAPPTRTLAGDEQYF. The DNA read from the CDR3 is TGTGCCAGCAGTGCGCCACCAACTAGAACTCTGGCTGGCGACGAG.

Note on this clone: The read terminates 3 residues before the CDR3 end, so the remaining end is supplied by the germline J gene. This chain connects TRBV5-6 to TRBJ1-2; D is uncertain. CDR1 and CDR2 (germline): SGHDT, YYEEEE. The CDR3 is 12 residues long. With 4 bases removed from V and 7 bases from J, the gap between germline ends came to 11 bases. This chain's CDR3 is CASSEPRSGYTF. CDR3 DNA, as far as it was read: TGTGCCAGCAGCGAACCGAGGTCTGGC.

About this clone itself: The read is 3 residues too short to cover the CDR3 end, so that end is filled in from the germline J gene. The chain has TRBV19 and TRBJ2-3; TRBD1 matches at 8 bases. In germline, CDR1 is LNHDA, CDR2 SQIVND (reference sequence). The ends lost 5 bases at V and 5 bases at J; junction bases unmatched: 12. The length of the CDR3 is 16 residues. CDR3 sequence reads: CASSAPPGQGRDTQYF. CDR3 bases read: TGTGCCAGTAGTGCCCCGCCCGGACAGGGTAGAGATACG.

Note on this clone: The read ends 3 residues shy of where the CDR3 ends; the end is completed using the germline J gene. The chain combines TRBV2 with TRBJ2-5; TRBD2 agrees at 9 bases. After removal of 6 bases from V and 5 bases from J, the junction contained 4 bases not matched to a gene. Per germline, CDR1 SNHLY and CDR2 FYNNEI. This CDR3 is 13 amino acids long. The CDR3 loop is CASRLTSGETQYF. The part of the CDR3 DNA that was read is TGTGCCAGCAGGCTCACTAGCGGGGAGACC.

About this clone itself: The read terminates 3 residues before the CDR3 end, so the remaining end is supplied by the germline J gene. The rearrangement links TRBV7-3 to TRBJ2-3; 12 nucleotides agree with TRBD2. V shed 4 bases and J 2 bases; nucleotides not matched to a gene: 4. The CDR3 is 16 amino acids. Germline V gene lookup returns CDR1 SGHTA and CDR2 FQGTGA. Partial CDR3 DNA: TGTGCCAGCAGCTCGACTAGCGGGGGATTCACAGATACG. Its translation is CASSSTSGGFTDT. The whole CDR3 reads CASSSTSGGFTDTQYF.

In regard to this clone: Read sequence stops 3 residues before the CDR3 end, and the germline J gene provides the missing end. This chain links TRBV11-2 with TRBJ2-1; 9 bases are shared with TRBD2. Per the germline V gene, CDR1 is SGHAT and CDR2 is FQNNGV. V lost 2 bases and J lost 9; bases outside the gene matches: 8. The CDR3 spans 15 residues. The CDR3 bases that were read are TGTGCCAGCAGCTTACGGCGGGGGGGCCGAGGTGAG. Its translation: CASSLRRGGRGE. Given in full, the CDR3 is CASSLRRGGRGEQFF.

Partial CDR3 DNA: TGTGCCAGCAGTGAAAGGTTGGGGGGTTCGCAGCCC. Translated: CASSERLGGSQP. The whole CDR3 sequence reads CASSERLGGSQPQHF. This chain joins TRBV6-1 and TRBJ1-5; tentative D call: TRBD1 (5 bases). Read data end 3 residues before the CDR3 end; the end is taken from the germline J gene. The V and J ends lost 2 bases and 7 bases respectively, with 15 bases between them. The CDR3 runs 15 residues. Germline CDR1 is MNHNS and CDR2 is SASEGT.

As concerns this clone: The DNA ends 3 residues before the CDR3 does, and the rest of the CDR3 is filled in from the germline J gene. V and J are TRBV10-3 and TRBJ2-3; the match to TRBD1 covers 11 bases. The CDR3 has 15 residues. The V gene's germline CDR1 is ENHRY and CDR2 SYGVKD. Trimming at V came to 2 bases and at J to 6 bases, leaving 4 bases not matched to a gene. The chain's CDR3 is CAISESGTGGDTQYF. CDR3 bases read: TGTGCCATCAGTGAGAGTGGGACAGGGGGGGATACG.

Details on this clone: The CDR3 is cut off 3 residues early in the read; its end comes from the germline J gene. This sequence joins TRBV7-8 and TRBJ2-1; 10 nucleotides line up with TRBD2. V lost 6 bases to trimming and J lost 9 bases; unmatched junction nucleotides: 11. This CDR3 comprises 15 residues. Germline CDR1 and CDR2: SGHVS and FQNEAQ. This CDR3 reads CASRPSGGGVGEQFF. Partial CDR3 DNA: TGTGCCAGCAGACCCAGCGGGGGGGGCGTTGGTGAG.

In regard to this clone: The missing CDR3 end, 3 residues past where the read stops, is filled in from the germline J gene. The chain couples TRBV6-1 to TRBJ1-5; TRBD1 aligns across 9 bases. V gave up 3 bases and J gave up 7 bases; unmatched junction bases: 7. The CDR3 is 15 residues long. CDR1 is MNHNS, CDR2 SASEGT, per germline. The CDR3 reads CASSDPDRGSQPQHF. The DNA read from the CDR3 is TGTGCCAGCAGTGACCCTGACAGGGGGAGCCAGCCC.

A word on this clone: Read sequence stops 3 residues before the CDR3 end, and the germline J gene provides the missing end. The chain links TRBV6-1 to TRBJ1-4; maybe TRBD1 (6 bases). The CDR3 length is 16 residues. Germline V lookup: CDR1 MNHNS, CDR2 SASEGT. Trimming removed 0 bases from V and 3 bases from J, with 11 bases in between. The CDR3 sequence is CASSEAAEGANEKLFF. Incomplete CDR3 DNA: TGTGCCAGCAGTGAAGCGGCTGAGGGGGCTAATGAAAAA.

For this clone: Read data end 3 residues before the CDR3 end; the end is taken from the germline J gene. This chain links TRBV5-1 with TRBJ2-5; 7 nucleotides align to TRBD1. The CDR3 is 14 residues long. From germline, CDR1 is SGHRS and CDR2 YFSETQ. With 2 bases clipped from V and 7 bases from J, the junction kept 8 bases outside the gene matches. The DNA read from the CDR3 is TGCGCCAGCAGCTTCGAGGGGGCCCGTGGGACC. Amino acid sequence: CASSFEGARGT. The whole CDR3 is CASSFEGARGTQYF.

About this clone itself: The read stops 3 residues short of the end of the CDR3; the missing end is completed from the germline J gene. The genes are TRBV7-2 and TRBJ2-3; TRBD2 agrees at 7 bases. CDR3 length: 14 amino acids. Per germline, CDR1 SGHTA and CDR2 FQGNSA. V trimming: 4 bases; J trimming: 3 bases; junction bases outside the gene matches: 4. The CDR3 here is CASSSGTTTDTQYF. The sequenced CDR3 bases are TGTGCCAGCAGCTCCGGGACTACTACAGATACG.

Notes on this clone: The read terminates 3 residues before the CDR3 end, so the remaining end is supplied by the germline J gene. The chain couples TRBV20-1 to TRBJ2-1, with TRBD2 matching 7 bases. This CDR3 is 16 amino acids long. Germline values: CDR1 DFQATT, CDR2 SNEGSKA (reference sequence). Losses at the gene ends were 0 bases for V and 0 bases for J; bases not matched to a gene: 5. The sequenced part of the CDR3 DNA is TGCAGTGCTAGAGAAACGGGACTACACTCCTACAATGAG. Translation: CSARETGLHSYNE. The whole CDR3 sequence is CSARETGLHSYNEQFF.

In regard to this clone: The observed sequence ends 3 residues before the CDR3 terminus, with the missing tail filled in from the germline J gene. This chain uses TRBV7-6 with TRBJ2-7, with 7 bases matching TRBD1. Germline V gene sequence: CDR1 SGHVS, CDR2 FNYEAQ. The CDR3 length is 17 residues. V lost 0 bases to trimming and J lost 0 bases; unmatched junction nucleotides: 8. The CDR3 bases that were read are TGTGCCAGCAGCTTAGCCCCGGACAGGATCGACTCCTACGAG. It encodes CASSLAPDRIDSYE. The entire CDR3 is CASSLAPDRIDSYEQYF. The whole variable domain, remainder taken from reference TRBV7-6 and TRBJ2-7, is GAGVSQSPRYKVTKRGQDVALRCDPISGHVSLYWYRQALGQGPEFLTYFNYEAQQDKSGLPNDRFSAERPEGSISTLTIQRTEQRDSAMYRCASSLAPDRIDSYEQYFGPGTRLTVT.

As to this clone: The read ends 3 residues before the CDR3 terminus; that terminus is restored from the germline J gene. V and J are TRBV6-2 or TRBV6-3 and TRBJ2-1; 12 bases align to TRBD2. The CDR3 runs 15 residues. Germline lookup yields CDR1 MNHEY and CDR2 SVGEGT. The V gene end was trimmed by 6 bases and the J gene end by 8 bases; junction bases not matched to a gene: 8. This CDR3 is CASSTTSGGPDEQFF. CDR3 DNA, as far as it was read: TGTGCCAGCAGCACCACTAGCGGGGGGCCCGATGAG.

Concerning this clone itself: The sequenced fragment ends 3 residues before the CDR3 boundary, so the rest is inferred from the germline J gene. The V and J genes are TRBV2 and TRBJ1-6; D might be TRBD1 (5 bases). CDR1 and CDR2 (germline): SNHLY, FYNNEI. The CDR3 sequence is 14 residues long. V shed 7 bases and J shed 7 bases, with 14 bases lying between them. The DNA read from the CDR3 is TGTGCCAGCACTCCGTCGGGGGGGAATTCACCC. It yields the protein CASTPSGGNSP. The whole CDR3 is CASTPSGGNSPLHF.

About this clone itself: The read terminates 3 residues ahead of where the CDR3 ends, so the germline J gene completes it. The rearrangement uses TRBV18 and TRBJ2-7; TRBD2 agrees at 13 bases. This CDR3 is built from 17 residues. V shed 3 bases and J 0 bases; nucleotides not matched to a gene: 5. Germline CDR1 reads KGHSH; CDR2 reads LQKENI. CDR3 sequence: CASSPPGLAGNSYEQYF. CDR3 DNA, as far as it was read: TGTGCCAGCTCACCCCCGGGACTAGCGGGGAACTCCTACGAG.

Remarks on this clone: Coverage ceases 3 residues before the CDR3 finishes, and the germline J gene fills in the end. This chain uses TRBV19 with TRBJ2-5, with 8 bases aligning to TRBD1. CDR3 length: 16 amino acids. The germline gives CDR1 LNHDA, CDR2 SQIVND (reference sequence). V dropped 1 base and J dropped 2; count of bases not matched to a gene: 6. Partial CDR3 DNA: TGTGCCAGTAGTATAGCCCGGGACAGGAGACAAGAGACC. Protein sequence: CASSIARDRRQET. The CDR3 as a whole reads CASSIARDRRQETQYF.